This T cell receptor (beta chain) is from a study of T cell responses to AZD1222 COVID-19 vaccine. The assay was immunoSEQ multiplex PCR, and TCRdb's table has in-frame clones only and misses some. The data show tens of thousands of clones, around four fifths seen once. Trimming cost V 6 bases and J 0 bases; bases outside gene matches: 3. Germline CDR1 is SEHNR and CDR2 is FQNEAQ (reference sequence). The CDR3 is made up of 15 amino acids. This clonotype originated in an adult in good health. The rearrangement links TRBV7-9 to TRBJ1-4; 8 bases are a match to TRBD1. The starting material was peripheral blood, obtained on day 0 of AZD1222 vaccination. The CDR3 is CASRLGQATNEKLFF. The CDR3 nucleotides read TGTGCCAGCAGGTTGGGACAGGCAACTAATGAAAAACTGTTTTTT.